The 31 T cell receptor beta chains below were found in one sample sequenced in a study of blood T cell repertoires in COVID-19. The method was immunoSEQ multiplex PCR; TCRdb's version includes in-frame clones alone and lacks a portion of them. The sample lists about 350,000 clones; more than 85% were seen once. The sequenced sample was PBMCs or T cells enriched from blood (not recorded which). These receptors all come from a woman aged 25 to 39 who had recovered from COVID-19.

This rearrangement joins TRBV5-1 to TRBJ2-5; 7 bases align to TRBD1. This CDR3 is built from 14 residues. Germline V lookup: CDR1 SGHRS, CDR2 YFSETQ. Trimming removed 4 bases from V and 2 bases from J; junction bases left unmatched: 5. The CDR3 DNA reads TGCGCCAGCAGCCCTACAGGGGTTCAAGAGACCCAGTACTTC. Encoded protein: CASSPTGVQETQYF.

This chain connects TRBV5-4 to TRBJ1-6, with D possibly TRBD1 on 6 matching bases. Trimming removed 3 bases from V and 0 bases from J, with 13 bases in between. CDR3 length: 17 residues. Germline V gene sequence: CDR1 SGHNT, CDR2 YYREEE (reference sequence). CDR3 sequence (DNA): TGTGCCAGCAGCTCTGGGACAAGGAGCTCCTATAATTCACCCCTCCACTTT. Residues: CASSSGTRSSYNSPLHF.

This clone was picked up a small number of times. The chain employs TRBV5-1 and TRBJ2-7, with a possible D match to TRBD1 (5 bases). V dropped 2 bases and J dropped 7 bases, with 16 bases sitting between them. CDR1 and CDR2 (germline): SGHRS, YFSETQ. This CDR3 comprises 14 residues. The CDR3 nucleotides read TGCGCCAGCAGCTTATCGGGCCCATCAGGGGAGCAGTACTTC. It yields the protein CASSLSGPSGEQYF.

The chain carries TRBV5-1 and TRBJ2-5, with 9 bases that match TRBD1. Germline CDR1 and CDR2: SGHRS and YFSETQ. V was clipped by 3 bases and J by 4 bases; unmatched bases: 1. There are 13 residues in the CDR3. CDR3 region: CASSSGQGETQYF. CDR3 coding DNA: TGCGCCAGCAGCTCGGGACAGGGAGAGACCCAGTACTTC. The full variable domain, in which reference TRBV5-1 and TRBJ2-5 provide the parts outside the CDR3, is KAGVTQTPRYLIKTRGQQVTLSCSPISGHRSVSWYQQTPGQGLQFLFEYFSETQRNKGNFPGRFSGRQFSNSRSEMNVSTLELGDSALYLCASSSGQGETQYFGPGTRLLVL.

The chain joins TRBV5-5 to TRBJ1-2; 9 nucleotides align to TRBD1. V lost 3 bases to trimming and J lost 4 bases; unmatched junction nucleotides: 16. CDR3 length equals 18 residues. CDR1 is SGHKS and CDR2 is YYEKEE in the germline V gene (reference sequence). CDR3 sequence reads: CASSSTPGQGVRGYGYTF. The CDR3 bases are TGTGCCAGCAGCTCCACCCCGGGACAGGGAGTTCGCGGCTATGGCTACACCTTC.

This sequence joins TRBV6-2 or TRBV6-3 and TRBJ1-6; D remains ambiguous. In germline, CDR1 is MNHEY, CDR2 SVGEGT. V dropped 5 bases and J dropped 6 bases, with 14 bases sitting between them. The CDR3 is made up of 15 amino acids. The CDR3 here is CASSVRETGNSPLHF. The CDR3 DNA reads TGTGCCAGCAGTGTTCGGGAGACTGGTAATTCACCCCTCCACTTT.

The CDR3 is CASSLGTVEKLFF. CDR3 nucleotides: TGTGCCAGCAGCTTAGGGACAGTTGAAAAACTGTTTTTT. The chain uses TRBV7-9 and TRBJ1-4, with D maybe TRBD1 (6 bases). CDR1 is SEHNR, CDR2 FQNEAQ, per germline (reference sequence). CDR3 size: 13 residues. Trimming took 1 base from V and 7 from J, leaving 7 bases between them.

The gene calls are TRBV11-2 and TRBJ1-1; 7 positions match TRBD1. CDR1 SGHAT and CDR2 FQNNGV come from the germline V gene. The V segment lost 2 bases and the J segment 5 bases; nucleotides outside the gene matches: 11. The CDR3 loop spans 16 amino acids. The CDR3 loop reads CASSLSGGGASTEAFF. CDR3 in DNA: TGTGCCAGCAGCTTATCAGGAGGGGGCGCGTCGACTGAAGCTTTCTTT. The whole variable domain, remainder taken from reference TRBV11-2 and TRBJ1-1, is EAGVAQSPRYKIIEKRQSVAFWCNPISGHATLYWYQQILGQGPKLLIQFQNNGVVDDSQLPKDRFSAERLKGVDSTLKIQPAKLEDSAVYLCASSLSGGGASTEAFFGQGTRLTVV.

The chain combines TRBV14 with TRBJ1-1, with D uncertain. Germline V gene lookup returns CDR1 SGHDN and CDR2 FVKESK. Trimming pared 5 bases from V and 4 bases from J, leaving 17 bases between. The CDR3 length is 15 residues. The CDR3, as DNA: TGTGCCAGCAGCTTCAGGTCGGGCGCGGGCACTGAAGCTTTCTTT. Residues: CASSFRSGAGTEAFF. Combining the CDR3 with reference TRBV14 and TRBJ1-1 gives the whole variable domain EAGVTQFPSHSVIEKGQTVTLRCDPISGHDNLYWYRRVMGKEIKFLLHFVKESKQDESGMPNNRFLAERTGGTYSTLKVQPAELEDSGVYFCASSFRSGAGTEAFFGQGTRLTVV.

The chain has TRBV12-5 and TRBJ1-3; TRBD1 might be the D (6 bases). Trimming pared 3 bases from V and 3 bases from J, leaving 6 bases between. CDR1 LGHNT and CDR2 FRNRAP come from the germline V gene. This CDR3 is 13 amino acids long. The chain's CDR3 is CASGLQGGNTIYF. The CDR3 DNA sequence: TGTGCTAGTGGTTTACAGGGTGGAAACACCATATATTTT.

In its sample, this clone was seen a few times. The CDR3 DNA reads TGTGCCAGCAGTTTATTAGCGGGGGGCACAGATACGCAGTATTTT. Amino acids: CASSLLAGGTDTQYF. This chain connects TRBV27 to TRBJ2-3, with 9 bases lining up with TRBD2. The ends lost 1 base at V and 1 base at J; junction bases unmatched: 0. CDR3 length: 15 residues. Germline CDR1 MNHEY, CDR2 SMNVEV (reference sequence).

The gene calls are TRBV6-5 and TRBJ2-1, with D perhaps matching TRBD1 (6 bases). Trimming pared 9 bases from V and 8 bases from J, leaving 17 bases between. Germline CDR1 MNHEY, CDR2 SVGAGI. The CDR3 extends over 13 amino acids. This chain's CDR3 is CASSYRVEYEQFF. The CDR3 coding sequence is TGTGCCAGTTCCTACAGGGTAGAATATGAGCAGTTCTTC.

This clone was counted between two and nine times. The chain couples TRBV28 to TRBJ1-6, with a weak D call TRBD1 (5 bases). The CDR3 contains 14 residues. V was cut by 5 bases and J by 7 bases, with 12 bases left in between. Germline loops: CDR1 MDHEN, CDR2 SYDVKM. The CDR3 spells CASSIQVHNSPLHF. The CDR3 nucleotides read TGTGCCAGCAGTATACAGGTCCACAATTCACCCCTCCACTTT.

The chain has TRBV28 and TRBJ1-4, with a possible D match to TRBD1 (5 bases). The CDR3 is made up of 16 amino acids. The germline CDR1 and CDR2 sequences are MDHEN and SYDVKM. Trimming removed 4 bases at V and 3 bases at J, with 15 bases between. The CDR3 protein is CASSSPAGEANEKLFF. As DNA, the CDR3 is TGTGCCAGCAGTTCCCCAGCGGGGGAGGCTAATGAAAAACTGTTTTTT.

The rearrangement links TRBV7-9 to TRBJ1-2; 7 nucleotides agree with TRBD1. This CDR3 has 14 residues. Germline values: CDR1 SEHNR, CDR2 FQNEAQ (reference sequence). V lost 4 bases and J lost 4; bases outside the gene matches: 6. The CDR3 DNA reads as TGTGCCAGCAGCTCCCTGACAGGGACCTATGGCTACACCTTC. Its translation: CASSSLTGTYGYTF.

V usage is TRBV4-2 and J usage is TRBJ1-3; TRBD1 agrees at 9 bases. From germline, CDR1 is LGHNA and CDR2 YNFKEQ. Trimming at V came to 5 bases and at J to 3 bases, leaving 14 bases not matched to a gene. The CDR3 sequence is 18 residues long. The CDR3 nucleotides are TGTGCCAGCAGCAAAAACAGGGGGCGAGGGGCTCTTGGAAACACCATATATTTT. The encoded protein is CASSKNRGRGALGNTIYF.

The gene calls are TRBV19 and TRBJ1-2; 8 bases align to TRBD1. Germline-derived CDR1 and CDR2 are LNHDA and SQIVND (reference sequence). The CDR3 consists of 13 residues. V was pared by 6 bases and J by 8 bases, with 8 bases of the junction left unmatched. The CDR3 coding sequence is TGTGCCAGTAGCCCGGACAGGGCGACGGGCTACACCTTC. It encodes CASSPDRATGYTF.

This rearrangement joins TRBV5-1 to TRBJ2-7, with 8 bases fitting TRBD1. This CDR3 has 15 residues. Unmatched junction bases numbered 8, after V lost 4 bases and J lost 2 bases. Germline CDR1 is SGHRS and CDR2 is YFSETQ. CDR3 nucleotide sequence: TGCGCCAGCAGCGCCACAGGGGGGCCAACCTACGAGCAGTACTTC. Its translation: CASSATGGPTYEQYF.

The chain combines TRBV5-1 with TRBJ1-1; tentative D call: TRBD1 (6 bases). Germline V lookup: CDR1 SGHRS, CDR2 YFSETQ. V gave up 2 bases and J gave up 6 bases, with 8 bases separating them. The CDR3 is 12 residues long. CDR3 sequence: CASSFGTSEAFF. In DNA, the CDR3 is TGCGCCAGCAGCTTCGGGACATCTGAAGCTTTCTTT.

This chain connects TRBV7-2 to TRBJ1-2; 7 bases are a match to TRBD1. CDR3 size: 14 residues. Germline V gene sequence: CDR1 SGHTA, CDR2 FQGNSA. V was clipped by 5 bases and J by 4 bases; unmatched bases: 7. The CDR3 loop is CASSTRGQLYGYTF. The CDR3 nucleotides read TGTGCCAGCAGCACCCGGGGACAGCTCTATGGCTACACCTTC.

J is TRBJ2-1 and V is TRBV27; 13 bases map to TRBD2. The CDR3 runs to 16 residues. CDR1 is MNHEY and CDR2 is SMNVEV in the germline V gene (reference sequence). Unmatched junction bases numbered 9, after V lost 4 bases and J lost 9 bases. The CDR3 nucleotides read TGTGCCAGCAGTTCACTAGCGGGGGGGCCCTCCGGTGAGCAGTTCTTC. Encoded protein: CASSSLAGGPSGEQFF.

The rearrangement uses TRBV5-1 and TRBJ1-1, with D unclear. Per the germline V gene, CDR1 is SGHRS and CDR2 is YFSETQ. Trimming shortened V by 4 bases and J by 2 bases, and 3 bases separated the two germline ends. There are 11 residues in the CDR3. CDR3 sequence: CASSLNTEAFF. CDR3 DNA sequence: TGCGCCAGCAGCCTCAACACTGAAGCTTTCTTT.

The chain joins TRBV7-9 to TRBJ2-5, with 9 bases lining up with TRBD1. V was clipped by 0 bases and J by 2 bases; unmatched bases: 10. In germline, CDR1 is SEHNR, CDR2 FQNEAQ (reference sequence). The CDR3 is 18 amino acids. CDR3 protein: CASSLAMTGGVGQETQYF. CDR3 nucleotide sequence: TGTGCCAGCAGCTTAGCCATGACAGGGGGGGTCGGGCAAGAGACCCAGTACTTC.

The chain joins TRBV7-9 to TRBJ1-2, with 7 bases identical to TRBD1. Germline V lookup: CDR1 SEHNR, CDR2 FQNEAQ (reference sequence). V was pared by 3 bases and J by 6 bases, with 7 bases of the junction left unmatched. The CDR3 length is 14 residues. The CDR3 sequence: CASSLKGAKDGYTF. The CDR3 DNA reads TGTGCCAGCAGCTTGAAGGGGGCGAAGGATGGCTACACCTTC.

In its sample, this clone was seen once. The V call is TRBV21-1, the J call TRBJ1-2. TRBV21-1 is deemed a pseudogene. This CDR3 is built from 10 residues. CDR3 sequence: CASDAGGYTF. The DNA of the CDR3 is TGTGCCAGCGATGCGGGTGGCTACACCTTC.

The chain carries TRBV18 and TRBJ1-3; 7 positions agree with TRBD1. Trimming at V came to 4 bases and at J to 0 bases, leaving 6 bases not matched to a gene. CDR3 length: 16 amino acids. From germline, CDR1 is KGHSH and CDR2 LQKENI. The CDR3 sequence is CASSQQGISSGNTIYF. CDR3 coding DNA: TGTGCCAGCTCACAACAGGGGATTAGCTCTGGAAACACCATATATTTT.

This chain connects TRBV9 to TRBJ2-5; possibly TRBD1 for D (5 bases). In germline, CDR1 is SGDLS, CDR2 YYNGEE. The CDR3 sequence is 13 residues long. V lost 0 bases and J lost 5, with 8 bases in between. CDR3 amino acids: CASSVGGWETQYF. The CDR3, as DNA: TGTGCCAGCAGCGTAGGGGGCTGGGAGACCCAGTACTTC.

The rearrangement uses TRBV19 and TRBJ2-7, with D maybe TRBD1 (6 bases). Trimming pared 6 bases from V and 3 bases from J, leaving 12 bases between. CDR3 size: 13 residues. Per germline, CDR1 LNHDA and CDR2 SQIVND (reference sequence). CDR3 DNA sequence: TGTGCCAGTAGGGGCCGGGACATCTACGAGCAGTACTTC. Translating it yields CASRGRDIYEQYF. The full variable domain, its missing parts supplied by reference TRBV19 and TRBJ2-7, is DGGITQSPKYLFRKEGQNVTLSCEQNLNHDAMYWYRQDPGQGLRLIYYSQIVNDFQKGDIAEGYSVSREKKESFPLTVTSAQKNPTAFYLCASRGRDIYEQYFGPGTRLTVT.

The chain uses TRBV7-2 and TRBJ1-3; 9 nucleotides line up with TRBD1. The V gene end was trimmed by 5 bases and the J gene end by 4 bases; junction bases not matched to a gene: 12. Germline CDR1 reads SGHTA; CDR2 reads FQGNSA. This CDR3 is built from 17 residues. DNA for the CDR3: TGTGCCAGCAGCCTACGGGACAGGGTCTTTGGCGGAAACACCATATATTTT. Residues: CASSLRDRVFGGNTIYF.

The chain is built from TRBV19 and TRBJ2-7; 7 bases match TRBD1. This CDR3 has 14 amino acids. With 6 bases clipped from V and 0 bases from J, the junction kept 5 bases outside the gene matches. CDR1 is LNHDA and CDR2 is SQIVND in the germline V gene (reference sequence). The CDR3 DNA reads TGTGCCAGTAGCAGGGCAGGGGGCTCCTACGAGCAGTACTTC. Its translation is CASSRAGGSYEQYF.

The CDR3 region is CASSPGTGNEKLFF. The CDR3 bases are TGTGCCAGCAGCCCGGGGACAGGCAATGAAAAACTGTTTTTT. The chain recombines TRBV7-7 with TRBJ1-4; 8 bases are shared with TRBD1. V trimming: 5 bases; J trimming: 5 bases; junction bases outside the gene matches: 4. The CDR3 consists of 14 residues. CDR1 and CDR2 (germline): SSHAT, FNYEAQ (reference sequence). The variable domain in full, with the rest retrieved from reference TRBV7-7 and TRBJ1-4, is GAGVSQSPRYKVTKRGQDVTLRCDPISSHATLYWYQQALGQGPEFLTYFNYEAQPDKSGLPSDRFSAERPEGSISTLTIQRTEQRDSAMYRCASSPGTGNEKLFFGSGTQLSVL.